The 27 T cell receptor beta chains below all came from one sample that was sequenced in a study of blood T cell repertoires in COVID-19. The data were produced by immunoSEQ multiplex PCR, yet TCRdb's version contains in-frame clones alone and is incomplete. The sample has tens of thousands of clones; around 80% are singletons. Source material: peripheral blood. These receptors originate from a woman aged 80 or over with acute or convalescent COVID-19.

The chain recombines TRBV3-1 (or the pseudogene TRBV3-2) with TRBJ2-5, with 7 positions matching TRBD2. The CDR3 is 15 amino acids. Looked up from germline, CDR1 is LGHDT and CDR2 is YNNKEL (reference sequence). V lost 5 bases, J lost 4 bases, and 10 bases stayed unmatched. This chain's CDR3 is CASSGRAPGGETQYF. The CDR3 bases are TGTGCCAGCAGCGGAAGGGCCCCGGGAGGAGAGACCCAGTACTTC.

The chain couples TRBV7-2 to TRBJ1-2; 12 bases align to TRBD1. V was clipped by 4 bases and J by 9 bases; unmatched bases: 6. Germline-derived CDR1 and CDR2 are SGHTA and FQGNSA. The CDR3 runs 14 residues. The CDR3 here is CASSSGQGAPSYTF. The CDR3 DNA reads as TGTGCCAGCAGCTCGGGACAGGGGGCGCCAAGCTACACCTTC.

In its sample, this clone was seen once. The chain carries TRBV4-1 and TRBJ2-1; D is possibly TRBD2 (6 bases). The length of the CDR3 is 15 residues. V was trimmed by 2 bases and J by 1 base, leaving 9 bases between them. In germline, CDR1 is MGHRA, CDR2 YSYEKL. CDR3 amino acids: CASSQYSGSYNEQFF. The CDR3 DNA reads TGCGCCAGCAGCCAATATAGCGGATCCTACAATGAGCAGTTCTTC.

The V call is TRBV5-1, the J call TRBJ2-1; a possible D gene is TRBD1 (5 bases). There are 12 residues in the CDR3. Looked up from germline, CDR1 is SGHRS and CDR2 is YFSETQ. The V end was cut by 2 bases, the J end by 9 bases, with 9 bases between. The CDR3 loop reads CASSFPGSEQFF. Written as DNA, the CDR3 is TGCGCCAGCAGCTTTCCAGGGTCTGAGCAGTTCTTC.

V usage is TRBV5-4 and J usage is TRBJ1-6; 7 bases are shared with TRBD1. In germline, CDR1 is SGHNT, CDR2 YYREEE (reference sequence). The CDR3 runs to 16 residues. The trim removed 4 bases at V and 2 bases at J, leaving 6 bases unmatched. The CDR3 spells CASSRQGGPYNSPLHF. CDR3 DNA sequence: TGTGCCAGCAGCCGACAGGGCGGGCCCTATAATTCACCCCTCCACTTT.

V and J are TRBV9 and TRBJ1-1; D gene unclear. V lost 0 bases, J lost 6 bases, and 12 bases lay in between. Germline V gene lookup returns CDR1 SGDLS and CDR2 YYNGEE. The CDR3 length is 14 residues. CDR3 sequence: CASSVETRLSEAFF. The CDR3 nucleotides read TGTGCCAGCAGCGTAGAAACGAGGTTGTCTGAAGCTTTCTTT.

The CDR3 sequence: CASSAQVLAGYEQFF. For the CDR3, the DNA is TGTGCCAGCAGCGCCCAAGTCCTAGCGGGATATGAGCAGTTCTTC. The chain carries TRBV3-1 (or the pseudogene TRBV3-2) and TRBJ2-1; 9 bases are shared with TRBD2. From germline, CDR1 is LGHDT and CDR2 YNNKEL (reference sequence). CDR3 length: 15 residues. With V trimmed by 5 bases and J by 8 bases, 10 bases remained unmatched.

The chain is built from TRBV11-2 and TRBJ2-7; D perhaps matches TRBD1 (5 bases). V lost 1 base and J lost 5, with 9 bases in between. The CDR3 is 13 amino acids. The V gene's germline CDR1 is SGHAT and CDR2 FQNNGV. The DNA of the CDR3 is TGTGCCAGCAGCTTAGGCAGGGTGAACGAGCAGTACTTC. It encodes CASSLGRVNEQYF.

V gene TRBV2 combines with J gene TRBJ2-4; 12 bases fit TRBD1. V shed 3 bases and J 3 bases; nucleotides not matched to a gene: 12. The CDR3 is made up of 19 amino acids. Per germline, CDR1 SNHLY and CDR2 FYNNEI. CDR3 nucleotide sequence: TGTGCCAGCAGTGAGGGGGGACAGGGGGCGCTTATTGTCAAAAACATTCAGTACTTC. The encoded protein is CASSEGGQGALIVKNIQYF. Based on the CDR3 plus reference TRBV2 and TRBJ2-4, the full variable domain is EPEVTQTPSHQVTQMGQEVILRCVPISNHLYFYWYRQILGQKVEFLVSFYNNEISEKSEIFDDQFSVERPDGSNFTLKIRSTKLEDSAMYFCASSEGGQGALIVKNIQYFGAGTRLSVL.

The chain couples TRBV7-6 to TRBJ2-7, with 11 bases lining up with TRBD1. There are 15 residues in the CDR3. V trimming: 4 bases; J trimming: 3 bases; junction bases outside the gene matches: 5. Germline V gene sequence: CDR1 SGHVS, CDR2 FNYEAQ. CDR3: CASSSRDRGDYEQYF. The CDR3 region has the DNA TGTGCCAGCAGCTCCCGGGACAGGGGGGACTACGAGCAGTACTTC.

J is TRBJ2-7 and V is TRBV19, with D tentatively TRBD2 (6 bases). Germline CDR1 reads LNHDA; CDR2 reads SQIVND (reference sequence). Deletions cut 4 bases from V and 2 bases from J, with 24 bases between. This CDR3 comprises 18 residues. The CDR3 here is CASSTVVGGPTIPYEQYF. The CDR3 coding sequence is TGTGCCAGTAGTACGGTGGTGGGGGGACCGACCATACCCTACGAGCAGTACTTC.

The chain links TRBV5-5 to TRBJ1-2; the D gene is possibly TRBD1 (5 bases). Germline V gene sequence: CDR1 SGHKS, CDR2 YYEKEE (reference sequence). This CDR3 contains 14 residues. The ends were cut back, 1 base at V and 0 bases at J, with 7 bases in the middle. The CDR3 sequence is CASSLQGTNYGYTF. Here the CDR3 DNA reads TGTGCCAGCAGCTTGCAGGGAACTAACTATGGCTACACCTTC.

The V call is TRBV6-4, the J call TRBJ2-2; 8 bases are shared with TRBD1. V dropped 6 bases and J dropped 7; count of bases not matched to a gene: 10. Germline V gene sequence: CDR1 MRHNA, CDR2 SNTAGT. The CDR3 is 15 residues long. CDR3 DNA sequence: TGTGCCAGCAGCCAGGAGCAGGGGGCAGTCGGGGAGCTGTTTTTT. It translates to CASSQEQGAVGELFF.

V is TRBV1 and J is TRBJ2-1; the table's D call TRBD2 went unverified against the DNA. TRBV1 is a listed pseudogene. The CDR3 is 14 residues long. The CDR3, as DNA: TGCACCAGCAGCCAGGGGGGTAGAAACAATGAGCAGTTCTTC. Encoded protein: CTSSQGGRNNEQFF.

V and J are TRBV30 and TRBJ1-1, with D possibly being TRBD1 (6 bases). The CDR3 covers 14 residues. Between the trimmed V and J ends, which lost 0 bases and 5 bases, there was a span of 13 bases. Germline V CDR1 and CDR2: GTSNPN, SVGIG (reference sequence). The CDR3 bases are TGTGCCTGGAGTGTACCAGGGGTTTTTACTGAAGCTTTCTTT. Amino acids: CAWSVPGVFTEAFF.

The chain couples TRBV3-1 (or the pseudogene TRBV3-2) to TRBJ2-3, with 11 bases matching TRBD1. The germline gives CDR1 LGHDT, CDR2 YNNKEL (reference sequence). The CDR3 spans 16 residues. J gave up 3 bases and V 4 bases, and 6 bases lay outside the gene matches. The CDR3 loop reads CASSPSGQGVTDTQYF. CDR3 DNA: TGTGCCAGCAGCCCCTCGGGACAGGGGGTAACAGATACGCAGTATTTT.

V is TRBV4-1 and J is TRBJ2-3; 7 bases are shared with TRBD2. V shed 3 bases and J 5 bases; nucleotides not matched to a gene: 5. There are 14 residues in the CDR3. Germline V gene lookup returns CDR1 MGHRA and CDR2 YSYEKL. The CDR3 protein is CASSQREFVDTQYF. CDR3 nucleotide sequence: TGCGCCAGCAGCCAGCGGGAGTTCGTAGATACGCAGTATTTT.

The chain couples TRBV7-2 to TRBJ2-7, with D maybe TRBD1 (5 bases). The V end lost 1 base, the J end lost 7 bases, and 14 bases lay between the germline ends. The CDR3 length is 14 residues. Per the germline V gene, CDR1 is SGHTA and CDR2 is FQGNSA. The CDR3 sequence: CASSLGGRVGEQYF. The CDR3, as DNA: TGTGCCAGCAGCTTAGGCGGCAGGGTGGGGGAGCAGTACTTC.

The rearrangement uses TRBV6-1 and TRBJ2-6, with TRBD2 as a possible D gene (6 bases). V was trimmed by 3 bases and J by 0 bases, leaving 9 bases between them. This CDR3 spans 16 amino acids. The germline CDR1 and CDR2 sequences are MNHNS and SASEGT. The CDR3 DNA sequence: TGTGCCAGCAGTGAGGCGGGACTCTCTGGGGCCAACGTCCTGACTTTC. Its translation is CASSEAGLSGANVLTF.

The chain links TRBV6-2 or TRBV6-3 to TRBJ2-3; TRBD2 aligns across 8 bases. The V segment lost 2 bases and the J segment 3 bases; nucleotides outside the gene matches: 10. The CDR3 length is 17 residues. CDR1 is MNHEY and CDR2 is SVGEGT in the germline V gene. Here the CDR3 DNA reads TGTGCCAGCAGTTACGAACGGGCGGGAGGAAAAACAGATACGCAGTATTTT. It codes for CASSYERAGGKTDTQYF.

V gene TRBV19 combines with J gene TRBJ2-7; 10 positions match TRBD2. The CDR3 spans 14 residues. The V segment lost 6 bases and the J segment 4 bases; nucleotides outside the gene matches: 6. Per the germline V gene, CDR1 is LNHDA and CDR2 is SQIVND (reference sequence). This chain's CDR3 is CASRASGSGYEQYF. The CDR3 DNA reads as TGTGCCAGTAGAGCTAGCGGGAGCGGGTACGAGCAGTACTTC. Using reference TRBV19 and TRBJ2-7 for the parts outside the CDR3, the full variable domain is DGGITQSPKYLFRKEGQNVTLSCEQNLNHDAMYWYRQDPGQGLRLIYYSQIVNDFQKGDIAEGYSVSREKKESFPLTVTSAQKNPTAFYLCASRASGSGYEQYFGPGTRLTVT.

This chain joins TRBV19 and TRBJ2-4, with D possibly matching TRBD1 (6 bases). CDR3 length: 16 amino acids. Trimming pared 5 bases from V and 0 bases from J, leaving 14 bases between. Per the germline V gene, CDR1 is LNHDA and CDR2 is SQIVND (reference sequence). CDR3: CASSSRGQLAKNIQYF. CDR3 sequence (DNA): TGTGCCAGTAGTTCCCGGGGACAACTAGCCAAAAACATTCAGTACTTC.

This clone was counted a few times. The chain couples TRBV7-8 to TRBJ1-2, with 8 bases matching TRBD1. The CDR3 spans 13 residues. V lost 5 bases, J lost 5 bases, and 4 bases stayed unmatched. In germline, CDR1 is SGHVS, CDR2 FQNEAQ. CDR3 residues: CASSHRGMYGYTF. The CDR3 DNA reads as TGTGCCAGCAGCCACAGGGGGATGTATGGCTACACCTTC.

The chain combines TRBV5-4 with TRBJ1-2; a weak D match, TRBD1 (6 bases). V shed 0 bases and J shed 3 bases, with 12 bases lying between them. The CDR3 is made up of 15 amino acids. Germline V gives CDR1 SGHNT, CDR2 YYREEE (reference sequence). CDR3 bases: TGTGCCAGCAGCTTGGGTCCCGGACAGCACTATGGCTACACCTTC. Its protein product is CASSLGPGQHYGYTF.

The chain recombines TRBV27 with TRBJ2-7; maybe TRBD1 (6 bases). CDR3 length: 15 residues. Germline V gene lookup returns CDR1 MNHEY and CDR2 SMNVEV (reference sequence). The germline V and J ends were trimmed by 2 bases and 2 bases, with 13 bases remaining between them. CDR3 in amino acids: CASSLTWDNTYEQYF. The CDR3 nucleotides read TGTGCCAGCAGTTTAACCTGGGACAACACCTACGAGCAGTACTTC.

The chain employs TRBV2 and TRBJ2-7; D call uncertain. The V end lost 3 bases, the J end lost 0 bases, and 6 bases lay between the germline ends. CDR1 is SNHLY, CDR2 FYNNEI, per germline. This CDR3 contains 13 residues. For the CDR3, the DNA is TGTGCCAGCAGTGAGCGTGACTCCTACGAGCAGTACTTC. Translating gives CASSERDSYEQYF.

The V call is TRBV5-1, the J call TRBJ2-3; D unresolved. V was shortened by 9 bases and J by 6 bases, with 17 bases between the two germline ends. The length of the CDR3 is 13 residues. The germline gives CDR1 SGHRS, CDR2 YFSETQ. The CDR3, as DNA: TGCGCCACTCGAGGTAGATTGATGGATACGCAGTATTTT. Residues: CATRGRLMDTQYF.